This T cell receptor (beta chain) emerged from a study of shared clonotypes between healthy human individuals. Turning to the study itself: The cohort comprised a couple of women and a few men. Their ages spanned 18 to 49 years.

Study findings and constraints: Richness estimates generally favored naive over memory subsets. Only a few donors were included, so the genetic and exposure-history diversity represented was limited.

The CDR3 extends over 12 amino acids. Trimming shortened V by 6 bases and J by 6 bases, and 11 bases separated the two germline ends. The germline V gene has CDR1 SGHDN and CDR2 FVKESK. As defined, naive CD8 cells were CD45RO-negative and positively selected for CCR7, with terminally differentiated effector memory CD45RA+ cells excluded. Profiling relied on immunoSEQ multiplex PCR, and the TCRdb table lists in-frame clones only, not all of them. The sample gives roughly 2.1 million clones, about 92% of which show up once; about 1.8% is in the top ten. Turning to this clone: Its antigen is not known.

The receptor was isolated from a man between 18 and 35 years old in good health. Some clones in this sample may be carry-over from other donors' samples. Sequencing used naive CD8+ T cells from PBMCs. The chain links TRBV14 to TRBJ1-1, with D hard to call. The CDR3 DNA is TGTGCCAGCAGACCTTGGGAAGCTGAAGCTTTCTTT. The encoded protein is CASRPWEAEAFF.